This TCR beta chain was recorded in a study of cytomegalovirus exposure and HLA in healthy donors. Whole-study findings and limits: In a later analysis, most CMV-associated TCR beta chains appeared HLA-restricted. Through in vitro validation, three CMV-associated chains were shown to be specific for CMV antigens.

The PCR contained 60 Vbeta and 13 Jbeta primers. Here immunoSEQ multiplex PCR was the method, and the copy in TCRdb shows in-frame clones only, minus some. The sample lists approximately 140,000 clones; approximately 80% were seen once. The V gene's germline CDR1 is SEHNR and CDR2 FQNEAQ (reference sequence). Trimming took 3 bases from V and 3 from J; bases not matched to a gene: 5. The CDR3 is 15 residues long. In regard to this clone: What it recognizes is unknown.

Sequencing was carried out using PBMCs. V is TRBV7-9 and J is TRBJ1-2; 9 bases map to TRBD1. The receptor was isolated from a male donor in good health and CMV-seronegative. The CDR3 reads CASSLGTGKDYGYTF. DNA of the CDR3: TGTGCCAGCAGCTTGGGGACAGGGAAGGACTATGGCTACACCTTC.